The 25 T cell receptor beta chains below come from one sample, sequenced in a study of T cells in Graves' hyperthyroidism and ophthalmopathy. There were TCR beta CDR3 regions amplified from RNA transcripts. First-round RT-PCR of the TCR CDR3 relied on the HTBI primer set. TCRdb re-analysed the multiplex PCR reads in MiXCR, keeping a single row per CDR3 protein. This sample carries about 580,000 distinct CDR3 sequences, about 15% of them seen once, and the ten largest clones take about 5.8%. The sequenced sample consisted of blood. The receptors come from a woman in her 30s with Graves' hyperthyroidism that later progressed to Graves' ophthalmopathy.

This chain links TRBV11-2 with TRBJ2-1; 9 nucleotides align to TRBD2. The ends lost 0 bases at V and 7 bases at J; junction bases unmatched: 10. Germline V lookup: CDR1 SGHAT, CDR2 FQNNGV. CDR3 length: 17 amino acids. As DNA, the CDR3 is TGTGCCAGCAGCTTAGATCCCCTAGCGGGGAGGAGGAATGAGCAGTTCTTC. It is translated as CASSLDPLAGRRNEQFF.

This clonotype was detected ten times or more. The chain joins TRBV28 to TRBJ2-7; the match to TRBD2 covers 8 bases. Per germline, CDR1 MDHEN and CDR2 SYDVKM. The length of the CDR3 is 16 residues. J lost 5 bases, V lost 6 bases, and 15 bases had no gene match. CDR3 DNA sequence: TGTGCCAGCAGCCCCCCTCTGGGCGGGAGGCTCCACGAGCAGTACTTC. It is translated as CASSPPLGGRLHEQYF.

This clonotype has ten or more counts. The CDR3 here is CATSRDPAQTYGYTF. The DNA for the CDR3 is TGTGCCACCAGCAGAGATCCCGCTCAAACCTATGGCTACACCTTC. V usage is TRBV15 and J usage is TRBJ1-2; no reliable D call. This CDR3 is built from 15 residues. V gave up 0 bases and J gave up 4 bases, with 12 bases separating them. CDR1 and CDR2 (germline): LNHNV, YYDKDF (reference sequence).

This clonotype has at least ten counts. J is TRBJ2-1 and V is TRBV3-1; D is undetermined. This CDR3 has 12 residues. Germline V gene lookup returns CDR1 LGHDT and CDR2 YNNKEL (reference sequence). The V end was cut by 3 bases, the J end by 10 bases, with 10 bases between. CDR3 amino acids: CASSHSDGEQFF. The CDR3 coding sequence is TGTGCCAGCAGCCACTCAGATGGGGAGCAGTTCTTC.

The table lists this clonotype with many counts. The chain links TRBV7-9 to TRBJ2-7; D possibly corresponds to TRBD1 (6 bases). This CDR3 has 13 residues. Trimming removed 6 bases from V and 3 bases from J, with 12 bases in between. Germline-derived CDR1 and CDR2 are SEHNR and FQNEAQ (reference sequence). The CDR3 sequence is CASRADSHYEQYF. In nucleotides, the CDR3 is TGTGCCAGCAGGGCGGACAGTCACTACGAGCAGTACTTC.

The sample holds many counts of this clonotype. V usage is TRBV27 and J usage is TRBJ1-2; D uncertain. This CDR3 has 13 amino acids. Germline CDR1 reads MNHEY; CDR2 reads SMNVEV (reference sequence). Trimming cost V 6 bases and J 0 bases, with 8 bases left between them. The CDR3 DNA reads TGTGCCAGCAGCTCGAATACTAACTATGGCTACACCTTC. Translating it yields CASSSNTNYGYTF.

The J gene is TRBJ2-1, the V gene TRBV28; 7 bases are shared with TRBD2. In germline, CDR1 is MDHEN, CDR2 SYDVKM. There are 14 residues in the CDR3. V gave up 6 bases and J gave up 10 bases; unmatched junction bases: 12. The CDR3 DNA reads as TGTGCCAGCAGCTTAATGGGGACTAATCGGGAGCAGTTCTTC. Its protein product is CASSLMGTNREQFF.

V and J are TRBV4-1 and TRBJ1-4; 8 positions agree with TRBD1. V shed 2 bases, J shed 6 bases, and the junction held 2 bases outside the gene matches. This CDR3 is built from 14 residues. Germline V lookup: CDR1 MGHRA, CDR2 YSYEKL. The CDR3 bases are TGCGCCAGCAGCCAAAAGACAGGGGATGAAAAACTGTTTTTT. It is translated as CASSQKTGDEKLFF.

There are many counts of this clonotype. CDR3 DNA sequence: TGTGCCAGCAGTTCCCCCGGGACAGGGTTTTCAGATACGCAGTATTTT. Protein: CASSSPGTGFSDTQYF. The chain is built from TRBV28 and TRBJ2-3; 9 nucleotides align to TRBD1. Germline loops: CDR1 MDHEN, CDR2 SYDVKM. The length of the CDR3 is 16 residues. Trimming at V came to 4 bases and at J to 4 bases, leaving 9 bases not matched to a gene.

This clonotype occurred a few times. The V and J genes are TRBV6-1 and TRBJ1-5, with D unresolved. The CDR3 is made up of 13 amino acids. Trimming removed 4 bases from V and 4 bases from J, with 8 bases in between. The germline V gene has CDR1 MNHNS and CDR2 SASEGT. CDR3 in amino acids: CASSVGPNQPQHF. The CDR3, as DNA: TGTGCCAGCAGTGTTGGGCCGAATCAGCCCCAGCATTTT.

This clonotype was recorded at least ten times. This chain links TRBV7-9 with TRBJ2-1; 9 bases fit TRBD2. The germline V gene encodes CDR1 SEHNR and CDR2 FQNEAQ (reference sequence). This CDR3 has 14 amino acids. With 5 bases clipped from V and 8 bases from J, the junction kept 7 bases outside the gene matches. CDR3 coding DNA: TGTGCCAGCAGCGCCCGGACTAGCGTGGATGAGCAGTTCTTC. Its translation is CASSARTSVDEQFF.

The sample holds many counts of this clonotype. Here the CDR3 reads CASRDSTINTEAFF. Here the CDR3 DNA reads TGTGCCAGCAGGGACAGCACCATCAACACTGAAGCTTTCTTT. The chain joins TRBV3-1 to TRBJ1-1, with D possibly matching TRBD1 (6 bases). CDR1 is LGHDT and CDR2 is YNNKEL in the germline V gene (reference sequence). This CDR3 has 14 residues. The V gene lost 6 bases and the J gene lost 2 bases, with 13 bases spanning the gap. Supplemented by reference TRBV3-1 and TRBJ1-1, the full variable domain reads DTAVSQTPKYLVTQMGNDKSIKCEQNLGHDTMYWYKQDSKKFLKIMFSYNNKELIINETVPNRFSPKSPDKAHLNLHINSLELGDSAVYFCASRDSTINTEAFFGQGTRLTVV.

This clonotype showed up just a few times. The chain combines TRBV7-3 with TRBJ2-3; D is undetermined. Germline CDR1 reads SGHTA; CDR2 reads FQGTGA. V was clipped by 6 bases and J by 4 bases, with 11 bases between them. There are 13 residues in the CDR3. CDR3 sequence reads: CASRSMGSDTQYF. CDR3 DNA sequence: TGTGCCAGCAGGTCGATGGGGTCAGATACGCAGTATTTT.

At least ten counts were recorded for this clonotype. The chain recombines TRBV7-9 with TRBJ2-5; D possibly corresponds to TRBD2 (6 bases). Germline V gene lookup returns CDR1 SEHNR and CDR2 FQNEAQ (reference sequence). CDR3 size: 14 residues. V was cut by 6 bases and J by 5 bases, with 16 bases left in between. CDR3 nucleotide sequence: TGTGCCAGCAGGACGGAGGGAGATGCGGAGACCCAGTACTTC. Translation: CASRTEGDAETQYF.

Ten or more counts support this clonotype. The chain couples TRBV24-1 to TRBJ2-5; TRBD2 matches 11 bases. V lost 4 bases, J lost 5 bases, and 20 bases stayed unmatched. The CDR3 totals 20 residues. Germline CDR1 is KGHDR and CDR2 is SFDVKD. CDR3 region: CATSDPSWTGTSGVAETQYF. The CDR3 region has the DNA TGTGCCACCAGTGACCCGAGTTGGACAGGGACTAGCGGCGTCGCTGAGACCCAGTACTTC.

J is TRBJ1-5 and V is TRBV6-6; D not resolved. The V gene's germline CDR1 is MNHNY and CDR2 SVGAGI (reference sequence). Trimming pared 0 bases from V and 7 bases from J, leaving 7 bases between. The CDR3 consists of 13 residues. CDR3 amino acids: CASSYSSAQPQHF. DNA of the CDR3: TGTGCCAGCAGTTACTCGAGTGCCCAGCCCCAGCATTTT.

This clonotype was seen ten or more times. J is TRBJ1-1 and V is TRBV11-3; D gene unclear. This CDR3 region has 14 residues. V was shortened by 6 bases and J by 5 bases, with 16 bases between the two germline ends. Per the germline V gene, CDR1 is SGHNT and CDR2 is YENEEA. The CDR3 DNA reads TGTGCCAGCAGTCCGGTCACATTCAGGACTGAAGCTTTCTTT. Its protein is CASSPVTFRTEAFF. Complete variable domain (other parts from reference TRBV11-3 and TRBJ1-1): EAGVVQSPRYKIIEKKQPVAFWCNPISGHNTLYWYLQNLGQGPELLIRYENEEAVDDSQLPKDRFSAERLKGVDSTLKIQPAELGDSAVYLCASSPVTFRTEAFFGQGTRLTVV.

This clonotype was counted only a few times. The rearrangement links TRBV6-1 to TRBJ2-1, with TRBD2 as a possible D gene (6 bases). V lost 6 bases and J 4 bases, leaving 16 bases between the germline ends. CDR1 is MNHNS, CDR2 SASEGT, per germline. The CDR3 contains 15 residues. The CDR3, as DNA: TGTGCCAGCAGCTCCGGGACTCCCGGGTACAATGAGCAGTTCTTC. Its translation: CASSSGTPGYNEQFF.

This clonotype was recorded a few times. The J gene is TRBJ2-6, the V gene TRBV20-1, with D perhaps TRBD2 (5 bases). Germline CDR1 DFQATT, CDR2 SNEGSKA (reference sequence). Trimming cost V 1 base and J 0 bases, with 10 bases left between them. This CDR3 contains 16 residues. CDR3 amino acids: CSARVPGSSGANVLTF. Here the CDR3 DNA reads TGCAGTGCTAGAGTTCCGGGGAGCTCTGGGGCCAACGTCCTGACTTTC.

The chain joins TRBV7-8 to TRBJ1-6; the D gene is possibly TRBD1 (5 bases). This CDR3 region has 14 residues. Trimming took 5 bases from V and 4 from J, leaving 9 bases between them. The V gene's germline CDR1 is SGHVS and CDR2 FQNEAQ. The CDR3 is CASSAQGYNSPLHF. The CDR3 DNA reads TGTGCCAGCAGCGCTCAGGGATATAATTCACCCCTCCACTTT.

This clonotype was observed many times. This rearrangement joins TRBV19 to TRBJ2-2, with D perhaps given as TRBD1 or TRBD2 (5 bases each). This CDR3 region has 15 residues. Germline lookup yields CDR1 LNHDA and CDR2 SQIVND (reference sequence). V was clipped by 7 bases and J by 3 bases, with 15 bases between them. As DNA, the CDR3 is TGTGCCAGTACTACCGGGGCCCCTTACACCGGGGAGCTGTTTTTT. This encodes CASTTGAPYTGELFF. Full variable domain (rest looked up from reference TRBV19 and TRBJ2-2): DGGITQSPKYLFRKEGQNVTLSCEQNLNHDAMYWYRQDPGQGLRLIYYSQIVNDFQKGDIAEGYSVSREKKESFPLTVTSAQKNPTAFYLCASTTGAPYTGELFFGEGSRLTVL.

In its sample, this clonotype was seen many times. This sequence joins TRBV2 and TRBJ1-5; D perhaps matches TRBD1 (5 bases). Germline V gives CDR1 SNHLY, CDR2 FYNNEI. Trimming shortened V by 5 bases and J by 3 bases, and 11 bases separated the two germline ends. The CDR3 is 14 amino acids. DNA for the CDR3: TGTGCCAGCAGTTTCCAGGGAACCAATCAGCCCCAGCATTTT. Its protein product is CASSFQGTNQPQHF.

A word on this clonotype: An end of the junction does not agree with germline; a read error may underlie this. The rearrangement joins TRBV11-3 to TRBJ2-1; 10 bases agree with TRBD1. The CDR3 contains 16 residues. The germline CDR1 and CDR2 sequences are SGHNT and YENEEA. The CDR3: CASSDYKPGQGNEQSF. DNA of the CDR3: TGTGCCAGCAGCGACTATAAACCGGGACAGGGGAATGAGCAGTCCTTC. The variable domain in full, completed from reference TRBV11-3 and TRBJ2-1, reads EAGVVQSPRYKIIEKKQPVAFWCNPISGHNTLYWYLQNLGQGPELLIRYENEEAVDDSQLPKDRFSAERLKGVDSTLKIQPAELGDSAVYLCASSDYKPGQGNEQSFGPGTRLTVL.

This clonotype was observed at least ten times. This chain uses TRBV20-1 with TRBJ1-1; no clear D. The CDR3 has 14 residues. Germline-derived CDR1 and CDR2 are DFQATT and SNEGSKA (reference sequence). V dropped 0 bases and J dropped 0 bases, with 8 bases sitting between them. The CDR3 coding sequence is TGCAGTGCTAGAGATCCTAGCCTGAACACTGAAGCTTTCTTT. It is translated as CSARDPSLNTEAFF.

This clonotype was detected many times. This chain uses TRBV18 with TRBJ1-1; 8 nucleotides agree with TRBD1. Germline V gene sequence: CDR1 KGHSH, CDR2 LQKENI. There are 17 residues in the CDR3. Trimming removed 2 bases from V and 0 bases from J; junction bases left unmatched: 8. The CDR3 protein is CASSPRGQGAMNTEAFF. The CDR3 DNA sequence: TGTGCCAGCTCACCAAGGGGTCAGGGGGCCATGAACACTGAAGCTTTCTTT.